These T cell receptor beta chains were read from a single sample in a study of T cells in Graves' hyperthyroidism and ophthalmopathy. TCRdb ran MiXCR on the multiplex PCR reads and lists one entry per CDR3 protein. The table shows about 350,000 distinct CDR3 sequences, with 17% occurring only once. Sequenced: blood. The source is a woman younger than 45 with Graves' hyperthyroidism that later progressed to Graves' ophthalmopathy. CDR3s include the opening cysteine and the closing phenylalanine or tryptophan. Each record gives: V gene, D gene, clone size, J gene, CDR3 protein, CDR3 DNA. A D gene is named only where the DNA matches it firmly. A row's size may be missing; if present it is once, few, many or a size class.

v_gene: TRBV20-1
d_gene: TRBD2
abundance: many
j_gene: TRBJ2-7
CDR3aa: CSAGGTSGPEQYF
CDR3nt: TGCAGTGCTGGCGGGACTAGCGGCCCCGAGCAGTACTTC

v_gene: TRBV28
d_gene: -
abundance: -
j_gene: TRBJ1-2
CDR3aa: CASSLGGATNYGYTF
CDR3nt: TGTGCCAGCAGTTTGGGAGGGGCGACTAACTATGGCTACACCTTC

v_gene: TRBV11-2
d_gene: -
abundance: -
j_gene: TRBJ1-1
CDR3aa: CASSLVEGAPEAFF
CDR3nt: TGTGCCAGCAGCTTAGTGGAAGGGGCCCCTGAAGCTTTCTTT

v_gene: TRBV20-1
d_gene: TRBD1
abundance: few
j_gene: TRBJ1-1
CDR3aa: CSALRPRTGENMNTEAFF
CDR3nt: TGCAGTGCGTTACGCCCCCGGACAGGGGAAAACATGAACACTGAAGCTTTCTTT

v_gene: TRBV10-3
d_gene: TRBD1
abundance: many
j_gene: TRBJ1-2
CDR3aa: CAISDGTGYNYGYTF
CDR3nt: TGTGCCATCAGTGACGGGACAGGCTATAACTATGGCTACACCTTC

v_gene: TRBV7-8
d_gene: TRBD1
abundance: many
j_gene: TRBJ1-4
CDR3aa: CASSSQTGWDTNEKLFF
CDR3nt: TGTGCCAGCAGCTCCCAGACAGGGTGGGATACTAATGAAAAACTGTTTTTT

v_gene: TRBV3-1
d_gene: -
abundance: many
j_gene: TRBJ2-3
CDR3aa: CASSQGPRLGNTDTQYF
CDR3nt: TGTGCCAGCAGCCAAGGGCCGCGACTGGGAAACACAGATACGCAGTATTTT

v_gene: TRBV24-1
d_gene: -
abundance: many
j_gene: TRBJ2-2
CDR3aa: CATSEPVTGELFF
CDR3nt: TGTGCCACCAGTGAACCCGTCACCGGGGAGCTGTTTTTT

v_gene: TRBV29-1
d_gene: -
abundance: many
j_gene: TRBJ1-2
CDR3aa: CSVRAGGANYGYTF
CDR3nt: TGCAGCGTGCGGGCGGGCGGAGCTAACTATGGCTACACCTTC

v_gene: TRBV7-8
d_gene: TRBD1
abundance: many
j_gene: TRBJ2-5
CDR3aa: CASSSWTGDGTQYF
CDR3nt: TGTGCCAGCAGCTCGTGGACAGGGGACGGGACCCAGTACTTC

v_gene: TRBV28
d_gene: -
abundance: many
j_gene: TRBJ2-7
CDR3aa: CASSSSYYEQYF
CDR3nt: TGTGCCAGCAGTTCGTCCTATTACGAGCAGTACTTC

v_gene: TRBV15
d_gene: -
abundance: -
j_gene: TRBJ2-1
CDR3aa: CATSREKTWNNEQFF
CDR3nt: TGTGCCACCAGCAGGGAAAAGACATGGAACAATGAGCAGTTCTTC

v_gene: TRBV7-9
d_gene: -
abundance: many
j_gene: TRBJ2-5
CDR3aa: CASSLLGQETQYF
CDR3nt: TGTGCCAGCAGCTTACTAGGACAAGAGACCCAGTACTTC

v_gene: TRBV12-3/TRBV12-4
d_gene: -
abundance: few
j_gene: TRBJ2-7
CDR3aa: CASSGHRRGEQYF
CDR3nt: TGTGCCAGCAGCGGACACCGAAGGGGCGAGCAGTACTTC

v_gene: TRBV27
d_gene: -
abundance: few
j_gene: TRBJ2-1
CDR3aa: CASSLGPGALYNEQFF
CDR3nt: TGTGCCAGCAGTTTGGGTCCGGGGGCCCTTTACAATGAGCAGTTCTTC

v_gene: TRBV4-1
d_gene: -
abundance: -
j_gene: TRBJ1-5
CDR3aa: CASSQLSGGQPQHF
CDR3nt: TGCGCCAGCAGCCAGCTTTCCGGTGGTCAGCCCCAGCATTTC

v_gene: TRBV29-1
d_gene: TRBD1
abundance: -
j_gene: TRBJ1-5
CDR3aa: CSVGTGGGQPQHF
CDR3nt: TGCAGCGTCGGGACAGGGGGAGGTCAGCCCCAGCATTTT

v_gene: TRBV6-1
d_gene: TRBD1
abundance: many
j_gene: TRBJ1-5
CDR3aa: CASSLGQGAQPQHF
CDR3nt: TGTGCCAGCAGTTTAGGACAGGGGGCGCAGCCCCAGCATTTT

v_gene: TRBV7-3
d_gene: -
abundance: many
j_gene: TRBJ1-4
CDR3aa: CASSRGPPATNEKLFF
CDR3nt: TGTGCCAGCAGCCGGGGGCCCCCCGCAACTAATGAAAAACTGTTTTTT

v_gene: TRBV12-3/TRBV12-4
d_gene: -
abundance: -
j_gene: TRBJ2-5
CDR3aa: CASRGARETQYF
CDR3nt: TGTGCCAGCCGAGGGGCCAGAGAGACCCAGTACTTC

v_gene: TRBV25-1
d_gene: -
abundance: many
j_gene: TRBJ1-2
CDR3aa: CASSEGPLGYGYTF
CDR3nt: TGTGCCAGCAGTGAGGGACCATTAGGCTATGGCTACACCTTC

v_gene: TRBV20-1
d_gene: -
abundance: few
j_gene: TRBJ2-5
CDR3aa: CSARDREETQYF
CDR3nt: TGCAGTGCTAGAGATCGGGAAGAGACCCAGTACTTC

v_gene: TRBV29-1
d_gene: -
abundance: many
j_gene: TRBJ1-5
CDR3aa: CSAREGIGGNQPQHF
CDR3nt: TGCAGCGCTAGAGAGGGTATCGGTGGCAATCAGCCCCAGCATTTT

v_gene: TRBV29-1
d_gene: -
abundance: -
j_gene: TRBJ2-2
CDR3aa: CSVVYSAGELFF
CDR3nt: TGCAGCGTTGTTTATAGCGCCGGGGAGCTGTTTTTT

v_gene: TRBV12-3/TRBV12-4
d_gene: TRBD2
abundance: many
j_gene: TRBJ2-1
CDR3aa: CASSLTASGRNEQFF
CDR3nt: TGTGCCAGCAGTTTAACGGCTAGCGGGAGAAATGAGCAGTTCTTC

v_gene: TRBV7-9
d_gene: TRBD2
abundance: few
j_gene: TRBJ2-1
CDR3aa: CASSPRGAGGYNEQFF
CDR3nt: TGTGCCAGCAGCCCGCGGGGAGCGGGAGGGTACAATGAGCAGTTCTTC

v_gene: TRBV20-1
d_gene: -
abundance: -
j_gene: TRBJ2-1
CDR3aa: CSATPGFSYNEQFF
CDR3nt: TGCAGTGCCACGCCGGGGTTTTCTTACAATGAGCAGTTCTTC

v_gene: TRBV25-1
d_gene: TRBD1
abundance: few
j_gene: TRBJ2-3
CDR3aa: CASSGGPTGTTDTQYF
CDR3nt: TGTGCCAGCAGTGGGGGACCGACAGGGACCACAGATACGCAGTATTTT

v_gene: TRBV5-1
d_gene: TRBD2
abundance: many
j_gene: TRBJ2-5
CDR3aa: CASSLSAGVWGQETQYF
CDR3nt: TGCGCCAGCAGCTTGTCCGCGGGGGTGTGGGGCCAAGAGACCCAGTACTTC

v_gene: TRBV9
d_gene: -
abundance: -
j_gene: TRBJ1-2
CDR3aa: CASSSLGANYGYTF
CDR3nt: TGTGCCAGCAGTTCCTTGGGAGCTAACTATGGCTACACCTTC

v_gene: TRBV5-1
d_gene: TRBD1
abundance: -
j_gene: TRBJ1-3
CDR3aa: CASSLWDRGQNTIYF
CDR3nt: TGCGCCAGCAGCTTGTGGGACAGGGGGCAAAACACCATATATTTT

v_gene: TRBV20-1
d_gene: -
abundance: -
j_gene: TRBJ2-7
CDR3aa: CSAATWTPYSYEQYF
CDR3nt: TGCAGTGCTGCAACGTGGACACCATACTCCTACGAGCAGTACTTC

v_gene: TRBV28
d_gene: -
abundance: many
j_gene: TRBJ2-7
CDR3aa: CASSLSFPRREQYF
CDR3nt: TGTGCCAGCAGTTTATCATTCCCCCGTCGGGAGCAGTACTTC

v_gene: TRBV19
d_gene: -
abundance: -
j_gene: TRBJ1-5
CDR3aa: CASSLRGAHQPQHF
CDR3nt: TGTGCCAGTAGTCTCAGAGGGGCCCATCAGCCCCAGCATTTT

v_gene: TRBV4-1
d_gene: TRBD1
abundance: few
j_gene: TRBJ2-3
CDR3aa: CASSQTGFYTDTQYF
CDR3nt: TGCGCCAGCAGCCAGACAGGGTTTTACACAGATACGCAGTATTTT

v_gene: TRBV27
d_gene: -
abundance: many
j_gene: TRBJ1-1
CDR3aa: CASSNIWGRGSEAFF
CDR3nt: TGTGCCAGCAGTAATATCTGGGGGCGAGGATCTGAAGCTTTCTTT

v_gene: TRBV9
d_gene: -
abundance: many
j_gene: TRBJ2-7
CDR3aa: CASSVGNGYEQYF
CDR3nt: TGTGCCAGCAGCGTAGGTAACGGGTACGAGCAGTACTTC

v_gene: TRBV29-1
d_gene: TRBD2
abundance: -
j_gene: TRBJ2-3
CDR3aa: CSVEVTSGTGPTDTQYF
CDR3nt: TGCAGCGTTGAGGTGACTAGCGGGACTGGTCCCACAGATACGCAGTATTTT

v_gene: TRBV9
d_gene: TRBD1
abundance: -
j_gene: TRBJ2-2
CDR3aa: CASSVRGGQGVAGELFF
CDR3nt: TGTGCCAGCAGCGTAAGAGGGGGACAGGGTGTAGCCGGGGAGCTGTTTTTT

v_gene: TRBV12-3/TRBV12-4
d_gene: -
abundance: -
j_gene: TRBJ1-1
CDR3aa: CASSLHGGMNTEAFF
CDR3nt: TGTGCCAGCAGTTTACACGGAGGCATGAACACTGAAGCTTTCTTT

v_gene: TRBV2
d_gene: TRBD1
abundance: many
j_gene: TRBJ2-2
CDR3aa: CASKDRVNTGELFF
CDR3nt: TGTGCCAGCAAAGACAGGGTTAACACCGGGGAGCTGTTTTTT

v_gene: TRBV30
d_gene: -
abundance: few
j_gene: TRBJ2-2
CDR3aa: CASQAGVNTGELFF
CDR3nt: TGTGCCTCTCAGGCCGGGGTGAACACCGGGGAGCTGTTTTTT

v_gene: TRBV27
d_gene: TRBD2
abundance: many
j_gene: TRBJ2-1
CDR3aa: CASSTYRTSGTINSSYNEQFF
CDR3nt: TGTGCCAGCAGTACCTATAGGACTAGCGGGACTATCAACAGCTCCTACAATGAGCAGTTCTTC

v_gene: TRBV5-5
d_gene: TRBD1
abundance: -
j_gene: TRBJ1-4
CDR3aa: CASSVRTGGNNEKLFF
CDR3nt: TGTGCCAGCAGCGTTCGGACAGGGGGCAATAATGAAAAACTGTTTTTT

v_gene: TRBV2
d_gene: TRBD2
abundance: many
j_gene: TRBJ2-5
CDR3aa: CASSGTLTSGETQYF
CDR3nt: TGTGCCAGCAGTGGAACCTTGACTAGCGGGGAGACCCAGTACTTC

v_gene: TRBV28
d_gene: -
abundance: few
j_gene: TRBJ1-2
CDR3aa: CASSSAQPGSRAYTF
CDR3nt: TGTGCCAGCAGTTCGGCCCAACCGGGATCACGGGCCTACACCTTC

v_gene: TRBV11-2
d_gene: TRBD2
abundance: -
j_gene: TRBJ2-3
CDR3aa: CASRALGGMGTDTQYF
CDR3nt: TGTGCCAGCAGAGCCCTCGGGGGGATGGGCACAGATACGCAGTATTTT

v_gene: TRBV19
d_gene: -
abundance: -
j_gene: TRBJ2-7
CDR3aa: CASSTTVSYEQYF
CDR3nt: TGTGCCAGTAGTACGACAGTTTCCTACGAGCAGTACTTC

v_gene: TRBV3-1
d_gene: -
abundance: -
j_gene: TRBJ2-3
CDR3aa: CASSHSIQGATADTQYF
CDR3nt: TGTGCCAGCAGCCATTCTATACAGGGTGCGACGGCAGATACGCAGTATTTT

v_gene: TRBV5-1
d_gene: TRBD2
abundance: many
j_gene: TRBJ2-3
CDR3aa: CASSLGVSGPIRDTQYF
CDR3nt: TGCGCCAGCAGCTTGGGTGTTAGCGGGCCGATCAGGGATACGCAGTATTTT

v_gene: TRBV6-2/TRBV6-3
d_gene: -
abundance: few
j_gene: TRBJ2-2
CDR3aa: CASSYHNVFGAGELFF
CDR3nt: TGTGCCAGCAGTTACCACAACGTCTTTGGGGCCGGGGAGCTGTTTTTT

v_gene: TRBV4-1
d_gene: -
abundance: few
j_gene: TRBJ1-5
CDR3aa: CASSQAALGDQPQHF
CDR3nt: TGCGCCAGCAGCCAAGCAGCTCTGGGGGATCAGCCCCAGCATTTT

v_gene: TRBV19
d_gene: TRBD2
abundance: -
j_gene: TRBJ2-1
CDR3aa: CASSRGEGTYNEQFF
CDR3nt: TGTGCCAGTAGTAGGGGGGAGGGAACCTACAATGAGCAGTTCTTC

v_gene: TRBV2
d_gene: -
abundance: many
j_gene: TRBJ2-3
CDR3aa: CASMERELTDTQYF
CDR3nt: TGTGCCAGCATGGAAAGGGAACTCACAGATACGCAGTATTTT

v_gene: TRBV6-1
d_gene: TRBD1
abundance: many
j_gene: TRBJ2-3
CDR3aa: CASSSYDRGIGTDTQYF
CDR3nt: TGTGCCAGCAGTTCCTATGACAGGGGCATCGGCACAGATACGCAGTATTTT

v_gene: TRBV11-2
d_gene: -
abundance: many
j_gene: TRBJ2-1
CDR3aa: CASRRLGGSYNEQFF
CDR3nt: TGTGCCAGCAGACGCCTCGGGGGCTCCTACAATGAGCAGTTCTTC

v_gene: TRBV10-1
d_gene: -
abundance: few
j_gene: TRBJ2-2
CDR3aa: CASSEDKTGELFF
CDR3nt: TGCGCCAGCAGTGAGGACAAAACCGGGGAGCTGTTTTTT

v_gene: TRBV10-3
d_gene: -
abundance: many
j_gene: TRBJ1-1
CDR3aa: CAISVQGDTEAFF
CDR3nt: TGTGCCATCAGTGTACAGGGCGACACTGAAGCTTTCTTT

v_gene: TRBV18
d_gene: -
abundance: many
j_gene: TRBJ2-1
CDR3aa: CASSPRGIASYNEQFF
CDR3nt: TGTGCCAGCTCACCAAGGGGTATCGCCTCCTACAATGAGCAGTTCTTC

v_gene: TRBV10-2
d_gene: -
abundance: few
j_gene: TRBJ1-2
CDR3aa: CASSEGTSNYGYTF
CDR3nt: TGCGCCAGCAGTGAGGGGACATCGAACTATGGCTACACCTTC